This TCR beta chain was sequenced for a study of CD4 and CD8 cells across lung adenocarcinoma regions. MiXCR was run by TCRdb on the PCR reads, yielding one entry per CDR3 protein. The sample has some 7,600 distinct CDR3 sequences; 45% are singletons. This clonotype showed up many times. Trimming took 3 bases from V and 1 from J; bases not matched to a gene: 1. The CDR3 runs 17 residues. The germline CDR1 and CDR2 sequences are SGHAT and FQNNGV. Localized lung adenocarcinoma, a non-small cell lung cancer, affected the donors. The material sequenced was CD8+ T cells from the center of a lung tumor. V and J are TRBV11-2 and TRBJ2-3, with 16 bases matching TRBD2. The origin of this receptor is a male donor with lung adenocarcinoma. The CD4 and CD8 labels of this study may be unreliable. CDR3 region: CASSFGTSGGGTDTQYF. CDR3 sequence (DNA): TGTGCCAGCAGCTTTGGGACTAGCGGGGGGGGCACAGATACGCAGTATTTT.